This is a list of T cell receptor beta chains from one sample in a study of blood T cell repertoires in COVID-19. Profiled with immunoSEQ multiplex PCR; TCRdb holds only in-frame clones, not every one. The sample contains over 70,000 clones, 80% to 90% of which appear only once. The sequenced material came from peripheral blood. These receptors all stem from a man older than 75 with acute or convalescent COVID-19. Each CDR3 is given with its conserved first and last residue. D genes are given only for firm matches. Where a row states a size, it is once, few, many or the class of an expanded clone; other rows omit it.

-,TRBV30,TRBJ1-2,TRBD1,CAWSPTTGRNYGYTF,TGTGCCTGGAGCCCGACGACAGGGAGGAACTATGGCTACACCTTC
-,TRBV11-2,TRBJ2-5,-,CASSLEPNRQETQYF,TGTGCCAGCAGCTTAGAACCGAACAGGCAAGAGACCCAGTACTTC
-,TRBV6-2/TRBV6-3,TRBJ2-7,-,CASSWGLGAQSEQYF,TGTGCCAGCAGTTGGGGGTTGGGGGCCCAATCGGAGCAGTACTTC
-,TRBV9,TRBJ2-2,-,CASSVDTGVWTGELFF,TGTGCCAGCAGCGTAGACACGGGAGTATGGACCGGGGAGCTGTTTTTT
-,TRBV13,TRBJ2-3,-,CASSLESVRDPRYF,TGTGCCAGCAGCTTAGAGTCAGTGCGGGACCCAAGGTATTTT
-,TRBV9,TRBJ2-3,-,CASSVLVGTDTQYF,TGTGCCAGCAGCGTACTCGTCGGCACAGATACGCAGTATTTT
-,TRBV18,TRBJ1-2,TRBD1,CASSPLVLTGGVNYGYTF,TGTGCCAGCTCACCGCTCGTTTTGACAGGGGGCGTGAACTATGGCTACACCTTC
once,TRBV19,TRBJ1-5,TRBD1,CASSRGPGQGGNQPQHF,TGTGCCAGTAGCAGGGGTCCGGGACAGGGGGGCAATCAGCCCCAGCATTTT
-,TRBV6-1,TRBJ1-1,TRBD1,CASSEPSRTGDDTEAFF,TGTGCCAGCAGTGAACCCTCCCGGACAGGGGACGACACTGAAGCTTTCTTT
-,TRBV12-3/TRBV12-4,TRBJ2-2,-,CASSHPGPGELFF,TGTGCCAGCAGTCACCCAGGGCCCGGGGAGCTGTTTTTT
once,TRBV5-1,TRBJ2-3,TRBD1,CASSTWDRGKYGDTQYF,TGCGCCAGCAGCACCTGGGACAGGGGGAAATATGGAGATACGCAGTATTTT
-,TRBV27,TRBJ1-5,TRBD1,CASSFGGGMSNQPQHF,TGTGCCAGCAGTTTCGGAGGGGGCATGAGCAATCAGCCCCAGCATTTT
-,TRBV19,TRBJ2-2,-,CASESSVRELFF,TGTGCCAGCGAGTCTAGCGTCCGGGAGCTGTTTTTT
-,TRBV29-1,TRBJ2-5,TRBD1,CSSWTGETQYF,TGCAGCTCCTGGACAGGGGAGACCCAGTACTTC
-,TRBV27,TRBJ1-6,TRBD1,CASSSDQLTGGSPLHF,TGTGCCAGCAGTTCGGACCAGCTGACAGGGGGGTCACCCCTCCACTTT
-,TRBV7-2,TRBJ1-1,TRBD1,CASMEATGRTEAFF,TGTGCCAGCATGGAAGCGACAGGGAGGACTGAAGCTTTCTTT
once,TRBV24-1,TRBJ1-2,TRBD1,CATSDRGLGYTF,TGTGCCACCAGTGACAGGGGGCTTGGCTACACCTTC
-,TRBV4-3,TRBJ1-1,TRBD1,CASSQVLGQGLFF,TGCGCCAGCAGCCAAGTCCTGGGACAGGGTTTGTTCTTT
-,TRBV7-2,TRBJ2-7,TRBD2,CASSTPGTSGRAGEQYF,TGTGCCAGCAGCACACCCGGGACTAGCGGGAGGGCGGGTGAGCAGTACTTC
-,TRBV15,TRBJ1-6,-,CATSTLGGVGSPLHF,TGTGCCACCAGCACCCTGGGAGGGGTTGGGTCACCCCTCCACTTT
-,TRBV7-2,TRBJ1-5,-,CASSSGQRSRYSNQPQHF,TGTGCCAGCAGCTCCGGACAGAGATCTAGGTATAGCAATCAGCCCCAGCATTTT
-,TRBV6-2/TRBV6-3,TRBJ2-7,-,CASSYSDRTHSYEQYF,TGTGCCAGCAGCTACTCCGACAGGACACACTCCTACGAGCAGTACTTC
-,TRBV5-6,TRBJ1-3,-,CASSSQVSGNTIYF,TGTGCCAGCAGCTCACAGGTCTCTGGAAACACCATATATTTT
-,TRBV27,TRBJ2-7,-,CASSQLDTTYEQYF,TGTGCCAGCAGCCAATTGGACACCACCTACGAGCAGTACTTC
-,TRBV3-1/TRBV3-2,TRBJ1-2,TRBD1,CASSTGTGGIYGYTF,TGTGCCAGCAGCACAGGGACAGGGGGCATCTATGGCTACACCTTC
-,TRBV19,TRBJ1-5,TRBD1,CASMAGGQGNQPQHF,TGTGCCAGCATGGCAGGGGGACAAGGCAATCAGCCCCAGCATTTT
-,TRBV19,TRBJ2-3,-,CASSTRQEMFRGTQYF,TGTGCCAGTAGTACTAGACAGGAAATGTTTAGGGGTACGCAGTATTTT
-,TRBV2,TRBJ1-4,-,CASRARAGTTNEKLFF,TGTGCCAGCCGCGCCCGGGCAGGGACAACTAATGAAAAACTGTTTTTT
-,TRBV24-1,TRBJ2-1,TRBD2,CATQTSGREDEQFF,TGTGCCACCCAGACTAGCGGGAGGGAGGATGAGCAGTTCTTC
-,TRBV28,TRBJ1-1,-,CASSLFGRTEAFF,TGTGCCAGCAGTTTATTTGGGCGAACTGAAGCTTTCTTT
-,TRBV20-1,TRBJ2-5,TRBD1,CSAAPDREQYF,TGCAGTGCTGCCCCCGACAGGGAGCAGTACTTC
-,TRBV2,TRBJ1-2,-,CASSETGNGYTF,TGTGCCAGCAGTGAAACAGGGAATGGCTACACCTTC
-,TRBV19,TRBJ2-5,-,CASSMTSTQEAQYF,TGTGCCAGTAGTATGACTAGTACCCAAGAGGCCCAGTACTTC
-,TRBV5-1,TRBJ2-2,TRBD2,CASSPSGLVNTGELFF,TGCGCCAGCAGCCCGTCGGGACTAGTGAACACCGGGGAGCTGTTTTTT
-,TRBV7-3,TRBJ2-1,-,CASSLTAGSASYNEQFF,TGTGCCAGCAGCTTAACGGCTGGGAGTGCCTCCTACAATGAGCAGTTCTTC
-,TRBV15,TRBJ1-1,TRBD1,CATSRPGGMNTEAFF,TGTGCCACCAGCAGACCAGGGGGGATGAACACTGAAGCTTTCTTT
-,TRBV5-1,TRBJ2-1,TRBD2,CASSLELAGNNEQFF,TGCGCCAGCAGCTTGGAACTAGCGGGCAACAATGAGCAGTTCTTC
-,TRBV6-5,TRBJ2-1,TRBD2,CASILLADDNEQFF,TGTGCCAGCATTTTACTAGCGGATGATAATGAGCAGTTCTTC
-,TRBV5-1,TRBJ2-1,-,CASSLESRINEQFF,TGCGCCAGCAGCTTGGAGAGCCGAATCAATGAGCAGTTCTTC
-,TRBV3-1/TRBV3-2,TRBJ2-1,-,CASSQDGSSYNEQFF,TGTGCCAGCAGCCAAGATGGCAGCTCCTACAATGAGCAGTTCTTC
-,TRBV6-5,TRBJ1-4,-,CASSYGTNPTNEKLFF,TGTGCCAGCAGTTACGGGACAAACCCAACTAATGAAAAACTGTTTTTT
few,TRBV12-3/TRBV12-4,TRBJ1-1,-,CASSLQGILREFF,TGTGCCAGCAGTTTGCAAGGGATCCTGAGGGAGTTCTTT
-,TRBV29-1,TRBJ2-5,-,CSTDWESQETQYF,TGCAGCACTGACTGGGAGTCCCAAGAGACCCAGTACTTC
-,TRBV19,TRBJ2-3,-,CASSDGGRLDADTQYF,TGTGCCAGTAGTGACGGAGGACGTTTGGATGCAGATACGCAGTATTTT